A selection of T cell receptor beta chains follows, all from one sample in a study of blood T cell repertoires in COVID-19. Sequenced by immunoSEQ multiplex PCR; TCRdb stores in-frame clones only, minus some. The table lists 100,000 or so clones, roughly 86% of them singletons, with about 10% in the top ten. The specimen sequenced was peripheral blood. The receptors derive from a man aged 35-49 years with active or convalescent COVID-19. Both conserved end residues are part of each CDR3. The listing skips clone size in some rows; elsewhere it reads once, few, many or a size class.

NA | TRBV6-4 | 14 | CASSEKGTNTEAFF
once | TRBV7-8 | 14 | CASSLGTGTTEAFF
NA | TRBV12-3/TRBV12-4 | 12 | CASSPGTGTPFF
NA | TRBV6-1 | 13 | CASSELTAAEAFF
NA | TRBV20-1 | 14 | CSASPGQLNTEAFF
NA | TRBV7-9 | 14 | CASSVQGMNTEAFF
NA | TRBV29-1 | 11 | CSAAVYNEQFF
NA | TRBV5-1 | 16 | CASSFHRGTTNEKLFF
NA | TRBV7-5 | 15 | CVRSSGFRSTDTQYF
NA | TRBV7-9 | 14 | CASSFGGSTDTQYF
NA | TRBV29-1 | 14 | CSSTRQGFNYGYTF
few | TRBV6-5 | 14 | CASSYRQGSTEAFF
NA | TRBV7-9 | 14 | CASSLNTGQETQYF
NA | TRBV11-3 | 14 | CASSFGGRGREQYF
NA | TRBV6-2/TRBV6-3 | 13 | CASSGQFNQPQHF
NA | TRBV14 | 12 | CASSRGETEAFF
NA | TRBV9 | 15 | CASSVLSTGSSPLHF
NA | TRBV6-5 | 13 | CASTLGQRYGYTF
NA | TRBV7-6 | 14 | CASSPDRGHNEQFF
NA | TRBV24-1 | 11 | CATSFNNEQFF
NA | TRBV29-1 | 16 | CSVEDEVRGPGNEQFF
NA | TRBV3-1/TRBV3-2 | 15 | CASSQKQGKGYGYTF
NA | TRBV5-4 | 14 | CASSVDLQGNEQYF
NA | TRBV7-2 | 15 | CASSLTGTGNQPQHF
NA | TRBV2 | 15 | CASTGESSYNSPLHF
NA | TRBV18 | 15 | CASSPGAGSNQPQHF
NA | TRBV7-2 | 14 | CASSQGSSGNTIYF
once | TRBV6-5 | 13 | CATQERMNTEAFF
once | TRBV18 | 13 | CASSPTGVNEQFF
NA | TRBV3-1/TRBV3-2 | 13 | CASSPTLGGEQYF